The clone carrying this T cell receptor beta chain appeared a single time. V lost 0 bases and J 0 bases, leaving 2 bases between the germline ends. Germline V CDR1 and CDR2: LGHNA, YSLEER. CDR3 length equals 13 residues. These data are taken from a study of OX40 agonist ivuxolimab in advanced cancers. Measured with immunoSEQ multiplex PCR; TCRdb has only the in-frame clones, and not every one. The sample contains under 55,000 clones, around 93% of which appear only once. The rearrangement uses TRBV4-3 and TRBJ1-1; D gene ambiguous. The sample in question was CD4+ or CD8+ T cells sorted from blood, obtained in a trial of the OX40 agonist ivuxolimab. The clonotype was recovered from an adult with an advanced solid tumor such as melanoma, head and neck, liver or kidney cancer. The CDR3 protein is CASSQDLNTEAFF. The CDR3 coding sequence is TGCGCCAGCAGCCAAGATTTGAACACTGAAGCTTTCTTT.